Only a few counts were recorded for the clone carrying this T cell receptor beta chain. CDR3 length equals 15 residues. V lost 3 bases and J 0 bases, leaving 9 bases between the germline ends. Germline CDR1 and CDR2: LNHDA and SQIVND (reference sequence). Measured with immunoSEQ multiplex PCR; TCRdb has only the in-frame clones, and not every one. The sample holds some 520,000 clones; approximately 92% are singletons and the top ten take roughly 0.84%. These data come from a study of blood T cell repertoires in COVID-19. The chain carries TRBV19 and TRBJ1-3; possibly TRBD1 for D (6 bases). This sequence was found in a man between 18 and 29 years old with COVID-19, enrolled during active disease. The sequenced material came from peripheral blood. CDR3 in amino acids: CASSIWTDSGNTIYF. CDR3 in DNA: TGTGCCAGTAGTATTTGGACAGACTCTGGAAACACCATATATTTT.